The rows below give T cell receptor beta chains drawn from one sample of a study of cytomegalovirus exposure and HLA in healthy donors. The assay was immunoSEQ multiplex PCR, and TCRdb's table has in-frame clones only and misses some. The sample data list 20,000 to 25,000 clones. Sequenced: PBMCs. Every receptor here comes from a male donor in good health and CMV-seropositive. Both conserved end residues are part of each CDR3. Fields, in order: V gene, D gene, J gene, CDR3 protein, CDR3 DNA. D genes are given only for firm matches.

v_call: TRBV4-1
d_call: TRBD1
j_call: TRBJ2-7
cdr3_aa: CAGSQERQGAFYEQYF
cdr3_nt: TGCGCCGGCAGCCAGGAAAGACAGGGGGCGTTTTACGAGCAGTACTTC

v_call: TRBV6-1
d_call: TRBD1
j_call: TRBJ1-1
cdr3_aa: CASTRLGGDTEAFF
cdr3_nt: TGTGCCAGCACCCGGTTAGGGGGCGACACTGAAGCTTTCTTT

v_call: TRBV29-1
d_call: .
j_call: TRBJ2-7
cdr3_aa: CSVERQGSYEQYF
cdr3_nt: TGCAGCGTTGAACGGCAGGGTTCCTACGAGCAGTACTTC

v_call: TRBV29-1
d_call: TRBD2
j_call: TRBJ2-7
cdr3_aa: CSVWGGKSYEQYF
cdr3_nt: TGCAGCGTTTGGGGGGGGAAAAGCTACGAGCAGTACTTC

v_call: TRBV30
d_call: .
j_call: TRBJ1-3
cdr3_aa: CAWTSTGGNTIYF
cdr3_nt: TGTGCCTGGACCTCAACAGGGGGAAACACCATATATTTT

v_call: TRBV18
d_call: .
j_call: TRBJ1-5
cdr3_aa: CASSPNSGGNQPQHF
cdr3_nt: TGTGCCAGCTCGCCTAACTCCGGCGGGAATCAGCCCCAGCATTTT

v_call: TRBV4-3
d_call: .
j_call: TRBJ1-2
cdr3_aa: CASSQDSRENYGYTF
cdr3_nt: TGCGCCAGCAGCCAAGATTCCCGGGAAAACTATGGCTACACCTTC

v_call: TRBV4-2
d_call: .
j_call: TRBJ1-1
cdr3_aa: CASSQDQDTEAFF
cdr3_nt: TGTGCCAGCAGCCAAGACCAGGACACTGAAGCTTTCTTT

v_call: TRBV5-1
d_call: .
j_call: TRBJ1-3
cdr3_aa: CASSPGQPGNTIYF
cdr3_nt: TGCGCCAGCAGCCCGGGACAACCAGGAAACACCATATATTTT

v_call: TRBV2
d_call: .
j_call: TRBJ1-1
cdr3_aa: CASSEQGQRNTEAFF
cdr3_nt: TGTGCCAGCAGTGAACAAGGACAAAGGAACACTGAAGCTTTCTTT

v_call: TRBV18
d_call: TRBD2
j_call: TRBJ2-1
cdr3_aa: CASSHGTSGNNEQFF
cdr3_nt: TGTGCCAGCTCCCATGGGACTAGCGGAAACAATGAGCAGTTCTTC

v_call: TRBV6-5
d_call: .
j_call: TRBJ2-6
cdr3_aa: CASSLRGSGANVLTF
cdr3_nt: TGTGCCAGCAGCCTTAGGGGCTCTGGGGCCAACGTCCTGACTTTC

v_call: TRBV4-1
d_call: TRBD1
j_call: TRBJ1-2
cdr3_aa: CASSQETGQPGYTF
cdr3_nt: TGCGCCAGCAGCCAAGAGACAGGGCAACCTGGCTACACCTTC

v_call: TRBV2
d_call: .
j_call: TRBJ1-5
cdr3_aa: CASSDPPGYDQPQHF
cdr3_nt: TGTGCCAGCAGCGATCCTCCGGGATATGACCAGCCCCAGCATTTT

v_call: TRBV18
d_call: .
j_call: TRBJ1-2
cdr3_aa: CASSRTGRDYGYTF
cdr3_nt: TGTGCCAGCTCACGAACGGGAAGGGACTATGGCTACACCTTC

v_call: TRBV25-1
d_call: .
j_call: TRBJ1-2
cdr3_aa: CASRHPSDYGYTF
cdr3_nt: TGTGCCAGTCGACACCCCTCGGACTATGGCTACACCTTC

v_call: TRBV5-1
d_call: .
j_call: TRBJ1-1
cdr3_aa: CASSFLPKTGGMNTEAFF
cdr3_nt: TGCGCCAGCAGCTTCTTGCCCAAGACAGGTGGAATGAACACTGAAGCTTTCTTT

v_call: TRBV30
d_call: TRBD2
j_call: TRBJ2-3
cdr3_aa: CAGSVLAGEADTQYF
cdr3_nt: TGTGCCGGGAGCGTACTAGCGGGAGAAGCAGATACGCAGTATTTT

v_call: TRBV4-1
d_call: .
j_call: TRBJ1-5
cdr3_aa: CASSQVRQYQPQHF
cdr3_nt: TGCGCCAGCAGCCAAGTACGACAGTATCAGCCCCAGCATTTT

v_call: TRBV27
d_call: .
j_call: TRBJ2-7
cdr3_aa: CASSLVRVGRGYEQYF
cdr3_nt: TGTGCCAGCAGTTTGGTTAGGGTAGGGCGGGGTTACGAGCAGTACTTC

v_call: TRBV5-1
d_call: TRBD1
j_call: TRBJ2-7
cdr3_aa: CASSRDRVMNEQYF
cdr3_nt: TGCGCCAGCAGCCGTGACAGGGTCATGAACGAGCAGTACTTC

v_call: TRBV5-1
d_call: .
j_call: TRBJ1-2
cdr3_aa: CASSLGQPNYGYTF
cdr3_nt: TGCGCCAGCAGCTTGGGACAGCCCAACTATGGCTACACCTTC

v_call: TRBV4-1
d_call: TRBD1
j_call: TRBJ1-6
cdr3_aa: CASSQERQQGAGNSPLHF
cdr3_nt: TGCGCCAGCAGCCAAGAGAGGCAACAGGGGGCGGGAAATTCACCCCTCCACTTT

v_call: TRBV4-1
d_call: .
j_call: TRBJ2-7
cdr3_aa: CASSQRDTSYEQYF
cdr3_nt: TGCGCCAGCAGCCAGCGTGACACTTCCTACGAGCAGTACTTC

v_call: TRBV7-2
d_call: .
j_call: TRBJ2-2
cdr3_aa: CASSFHRNTGELFF
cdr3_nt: TGTGCCAGCAGCTTTCACAGAAACACCGGGGAGCTGTTTTTT

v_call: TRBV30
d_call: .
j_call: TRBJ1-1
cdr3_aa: CAWDKRKAFF
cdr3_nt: TGTGCCTGGGATAAGCGTAAAGCTTTCTTT

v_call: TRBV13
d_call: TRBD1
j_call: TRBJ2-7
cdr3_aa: CASSRGQGNEQYF
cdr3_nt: TGTGCCAGCAGCCGCGGACAGGGGAACGAGCAGTACTTC

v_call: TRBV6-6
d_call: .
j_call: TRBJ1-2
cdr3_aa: CASRTAGYTF
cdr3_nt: TGTGCCAGTCGGACAGCCGGCTACACCTTC

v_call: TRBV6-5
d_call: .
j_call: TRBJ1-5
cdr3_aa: CASSSRGGIGNQPQHF
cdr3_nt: TGTGCCAGCAGTTCCCGGGGAGGCATCGGCAATCAGCCCCAGCATTTT

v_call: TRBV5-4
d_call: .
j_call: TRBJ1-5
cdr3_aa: CASSRRGSTDYSNQPQHF
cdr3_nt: TGTGCCAGCAGCCGCCGAGGGTCTACCGATTATAGCAATCAGCCCCAGCATTTT

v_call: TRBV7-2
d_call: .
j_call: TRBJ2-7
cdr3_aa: CASSPRENYEQYF
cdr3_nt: TGTGCCAGCAGCCCCAGGGAAAACTACGAGCAGTACTTC

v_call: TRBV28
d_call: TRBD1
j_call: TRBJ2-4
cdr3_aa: CASSPRTGVAKNIQYF
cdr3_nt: TGTGCCAGCAGTCCACGGACAGGGGTGGCCAAAAACATTCAGTACTTC

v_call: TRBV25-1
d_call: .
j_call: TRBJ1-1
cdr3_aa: CASSEYGQKAFF
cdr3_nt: TGTGCCAGCAGTGAATATGGCCAGAAAGCTTTCTTT

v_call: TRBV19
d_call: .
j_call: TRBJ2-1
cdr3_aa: CASSIWGPYNEQFF
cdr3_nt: TGTGCCAGTAGTATTTGGGGGCCTTACAATGAGCAGTTCTTC

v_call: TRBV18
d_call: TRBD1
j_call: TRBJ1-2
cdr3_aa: CASSTGSGGSGYTF
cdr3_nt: TGTGCCAGCTCAACCGGATCAGGGGGGTCTGGCTACACCTTC

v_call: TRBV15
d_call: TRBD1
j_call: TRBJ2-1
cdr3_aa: CATSRAGTGLILGQFF
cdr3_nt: TGTGCCACCAGCAGGGCGGGGACAGGGCTTATTTTAGGGCAGTTCTTC

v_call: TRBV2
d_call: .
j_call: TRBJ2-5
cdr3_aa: CASTALETQYF
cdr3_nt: TGTGCCAGCACTGCGTTGGAGACCCAGTACTTC

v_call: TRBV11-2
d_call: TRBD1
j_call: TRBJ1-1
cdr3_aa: CASSLRQGGCEAFF
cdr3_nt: TGTGCCAGCAGCTTACGACAGGGTGGGTGTGAAGCTTTCTTT

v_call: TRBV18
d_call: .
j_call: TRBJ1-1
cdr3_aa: CASSPLQELMNTEAFF
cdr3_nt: TGTGCCAGCTCACCACTCCAGGAACTCATGAACACTGAAGCTTTCTTT

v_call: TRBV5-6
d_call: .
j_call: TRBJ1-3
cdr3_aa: CASSLDRVGNTIYF
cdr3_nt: TGTGCCAGCAGCTTGGACAGGGTCGGAAACACCATATATTTT

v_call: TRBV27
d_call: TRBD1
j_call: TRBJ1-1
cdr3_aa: CASSPRTGRKDTEAFF
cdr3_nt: TGTGCCAGCAGTCCCAGGACAGGGAGGAAGGACACTGAAGCTTTCTTT

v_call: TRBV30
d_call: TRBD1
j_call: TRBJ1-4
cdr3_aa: CAWSTGTGEEKLFF
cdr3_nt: TGTGCCTGGAGTACCGGGACAGGGGAAGAAAAACTGTTTTTT

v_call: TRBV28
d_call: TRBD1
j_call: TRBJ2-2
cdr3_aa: CAIRDRTNTGELFF
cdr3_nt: TGTGCCATCAGGGACAGAACGAACACCGGGGAGCTGTTTTTT

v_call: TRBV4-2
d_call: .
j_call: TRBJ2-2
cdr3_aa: CASSQDPHNEGELFF
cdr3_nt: TGTGCCAGCAGCCAAGATCCCCATAATGAGGGGGAGCTGTTTTTT

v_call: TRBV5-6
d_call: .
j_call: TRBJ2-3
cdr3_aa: CASSLQGSSTDTQYF
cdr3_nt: TGTGCCAGCAGTCTACAGGGTTCTAGCACAGATACGCAGTATTTT

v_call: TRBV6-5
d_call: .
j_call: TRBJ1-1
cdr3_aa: CDSSCFSCQGAFF
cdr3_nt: TGTGACAGCAGTTGTTTCTCGTGTCAGGGGGCTTTCTTT